Following are 22 T cell receptor beta chains from one sample sequenced in a study of T cells after yellow fever vaccination. TCRdb reprocessed the 5' RACE reads with MiXCR, giving one entry per CDR3 protein. The sample holds a few hundred thousand distinct CDR3 sequences; approximately 3.8% are singletons and the top ten take 15% to 20%. The sequences come from PBMCs, collected 15 days after the yellow fever booster vaccination. These receptors originate from a man between 18 and 29 years old who received the YFV17D yellow fever vaccine.

This clonotype was counted ten times or more. The rearrangement joins TRBV5-1 to TRBJ1-2, with D uncertain. Per germline, CDR1 SGHRS and CDR2 YFSETQ. V dropped 4 bases and J dropped 4 bases, with 11 bases sitting between them. This CDR3 region has 13 residues. The CDR3 loop reads CASSAGPSYGYTF. The CDR3 DNA reads as TGCGCCAGCAGCGCTGGACCTAGCTATGGCTACACCTTC.

This clonotype was found many times. The chain uses TRBV4-3 and TRBJ1-3; 7 bases agree with TRBD1. The CDR3 length is 18 residues. Germline CDR1 reads LGHNA; CDR2 reads YSLEER. V was clipped by 2 bases and J by 1 base; unmatched bases: 11. The CDR3 here is CASSQRTTGVTSGNTIYF. The CDR3 DNA reads TGCGCCAGCAGCCAAAGGACAACAGGGGTCACGTCTGGAAACACCATATATTTT.

This clonotype was counted ten times or more. The rearrangement links TRBV12-3 or TRBV12-4 to TRBJ1-4, with unresolved D. Trimming shortened V by 1 base and J by 0 bases, and 9 bases separated the two germline ends. CDR3 length: 16 residues. CDR3 sequence: CASSLVRSATNEKLFF. CDR3 DNA: TGTGCCAGCAGTTTAGTAAGGAGCGCAACTAATGAAAAACTGTTTTTT.

This clonotype appeared many times. The chain is built from TRBV5-1 and TRBJ1-2, with D perhaps matching TRBD1 (6 bases). Per germline, CDR1 SGHRS and CDR2 YFSETQ. V gave up 5 bases and J gave up 6 bases, with 14 bases separating them. The CDR3 length is 13 residues. CDR3 loop: CASSPHGQHGYTF. CDR3 nucleotide sequence: TGCGCCAGCAGTCCCCACGGACAGCATGGCTACACCTTC.

This clonotype was observed at least ten times. The V and J genes are TRBV5-1 and TRBJ2-1; D remains ambiguous. Germline values: CDR1 SGHRS, CDR2 YFSETQ. There are 14 residues in the CDR3. Trimming removed 2 bases from V and 0 bases from J, with 6 bases in between. The CDR3 DNA follows: TGCGCCAGCAGCTTTATTCCCTCCTACAATGAGCAGTTCTTC. Translated: CASSFIPSYNEQFF.

This clonotype was counted ten times or more. The rearrangement links TRBV20-1 to TRBJ2-7; no firm D call. The CDR3 covers 14 residues. Trimming took 2 bases from V and 2 from J, leaving 13 bases between them. Looked up from germline, CDR1 is DFQATT and CDR2 is SNEGSKA (reference sequence). CDR3 residues: CSARNPGFPYEQYV. CDR3 nucleotides: TGCAGTGCTAGAAACCCCGGGTTCCCCTACGAGCAGTACGTC.

This clonotype was detected only a few times. The chain links TRBV4-1 to TRBJ1-2; D might be TRBD1 (5 bases). This CDR3 comprises 16 residues. CDR1 is MGHRA and CDR2 is YSYEKL in the germline V gene. Trimming shortened V by 1 base and J by 0 bases, and 12 bases separated the two germline ends. CDR3 sequence reads: CASSQGGAVANYGYTF. Written as DNA, the CDR3 is TGCGCCAGCAGCCAAGGTGGGGCAGTAGCTAACTATGGCTACACCTTC.

Ten or more counts support this clonotype. The chain carries TRBV24-1 and TRBJ2-1; 12 nucleotides align to TRBD2. V dropped 4 bases and J dropped 10; count of bases not matched to a gene: 13. The CDR3 length is 17 residues. The germline V gene has CDR1 KGHDR and CDR2 SFDVKD. The CDR3 DNA reads TGTGCCACCAGTGACCTGACTAGCGGGGGCGCCCTTGGAGAGCAGTTCTTC. Translation: CATSDLTSGGALGEQFF.

This clonotype was counted many times. The chain uses TRBV12-3 or TRBV12-4 and TRBJ1-4; weak D call: TRBD1 (5 bases). This CDR3 has 14 amino acids. V lost 6 bases and J 2 bases, leaving 10 bases between the germline ends. This CDR3 is CASSRQGTNEKLFF. The CDR3, as DNA: TGTGCCAGCAGCCGTCAGGGTACTAATGAAAAACTGTTTTTT.

V is TRBV7-9 and J is TRBJ2-7; D unresolved. Germline CDR1 and CDR2: SEHNR and FQNEAQ (reference sequence). With 5 bases removed from V and 5 bases from J, the gap between germline ends came to 13 bases. CDR3 length equals 13 residues. CDR3 amino acids: CASSPPPPHEQYF. In DNA, the CDR3 is TGTGCCAGCAGCCCCCCCCCACCCCACGAGCAGTACTTC.

This clonotype was seen repeatedly, ten times or more. The chain uses TRBV11-2 and TRBJ2-1, with TRBD1 identical over 7 bases. Germline loops: CDR1 SGHAT, CDR2 FQNNGV. The CDR3 spans 15 residues. The V gene end was trimmed by 5 bases and the J gene end by 3 bases; junction bases not matched to a gene: 7. CDR3 sequence reads: CASSPIRDSYNEQFF. Written as DNA, the CDR3 is TGTGCCAGCAGCCCCATAAGGGACAGCTACAATGAGCAGTTCTTC.

In the case of this clonotype: This could be a read error, since a much larger clone is one nucleotide away. The CDR3 loop reads CNVKGQTYNEQFF. The CDR3 coding sequence is TGCAACGTAAAAGGTCAAACCTACAATGAGCAGTTCTTC. The chain couples TRBV29-1 to TRBJ2-1, with unresolved D. Germline lookup yields CDR1 SQVTM and CDR2 ANQGSEA. The length of the CDR3 is 13 residues.

The chain carries TRBV19 and TRBJ1-1, with 8 bases fitting TRBD1. Germline trimming cut 9 bases from V and 6 bases from J; bases unmatched to any gene: 9. The CDR3 is 13 amino acids. From germline, CDR1 is LNHDA and CDR2 SQIVND (reference sequence). The CDR3 here is CASNPRTGPEAFF. Written as DNA, the CDR3 is TGTGCCAGCAACCCCCGGACAGGGCCTGAAGCTTTCTTT.

This clonotype occurred many times. The chain is built from TRBV20-1 and TRBJ1-5; D might be TRBD1 (6 bases). CDR1 and CDR2 (germline): DFQATT, SNEGSKA (reference sequence). Trimming removed 3 bases at V and 5 bases at J, with 8 bases between. CDR3 length: 12 amino acids. For the CDR3, the DNA is TGCAGTGCTAGGACAGGAGATCAGCCCCAGCATTTT. This codes for CSARTGDQPQHF.

This clonotype was seen ten or more times. This chain uses TRBV5-1 with TRBJ1-6; 11 bases match TRBD1. The CDR3 has 17 amino acids. Germline CDR1 is SGHRS and CDR2 is YFSETQ. With 3 bases clipped from V and 6 bases from J, the junction kept 8 bases outside the gene matches. In nucleotides, the CDR3 is TGCGCCAGCAGCTCAGGACAGGGGGCTACTTTTAATTCACCCCTCCACTTT. The encoded protein is CASSSGQGATFNSPLHF.

This clonotype was observed at least ten times. The chain is built from TRBV20-1 and TRBJ2-5, with 14 nucleotides matching TRBD2. The V segment lost 3 bases and the J segment 5 bases; nucleotides outside the gene matches: 2. The CDR3 loop spans 14 amino acids. From germline, CDR1 is DFQATT and CDR2 SNEGSKA (reference sequence). The CDR3 sequence is CSASGTSGGETQYF. CDR3 nucleotide sequence: TGCAGTGCTAGTGGGACTAGCGGGGGTGAGACCCAGTACTTC.

There are many counts of this clonotype. The rearrangement joins TRBV6-1 to TRBJ2-3, with D unclear. Per germline, CDR1 MNHNS and CDR2 SASEGT. This CDR3 has 15 amino acids. V lost 4 bases and J 0 bases, leaving 11 bases between the germline ends. CDR3 region: CASSGVTGSTDTQYF. The CDR3 region has the DNA TGTGCCAGCAGTGGGGTGACTGGGAGCACAGATACGCAGTATTTT.

There are many counts of this clonotype. Here the CDR3 reads CASSFQGGDEQFF. CDR3 nucleotide sequence: TGTGCCAGCAGTTTCCAGGGAGGCGATGAGCAGTTCTTC. The gene calls are TRBV12-3 or TRBV12-4 and TRBJ2-1; tentative D call: TRBD2 (6 bases). The V end was cut by 3 bases, the J end by 8 bases, with 11 bases between. The CDR3 is 13 residues long.

This clonotype was counted ten times or more. The rearrangement joins TRBV2 to TRBJ2-1, with D hard to call. Germline V gene sequence: CDR1 SNHLY, CDR2 FYNNEI. The CDR3 contains 12 residues. The V end lost 4 bases, the J end lost 2 bases, and 3 bases lay between the germline ends. The DNA of the CDR3 is TGTGCCAGCAGTGGACCCTACAATGAGCAGTTCTTC. Amino acids: CASSGPYNEQFF.

This clonotype was counted at least ten times. The chain couples TRBV5-4 to TRBJ1-4; 9 nucleotides align to TRBD1. Germline V lookup: CDR1 SGHNT, CDR2 YYREEE (reference sequence). This CDR3 comprises 15 residues. V trimming: 4 bases; J trimming: 8 bases; junction bases outside the gene matches: 9. CDR3 region: CASSLGGTGREKLFF. As DNA, the CDR3 is TGTGCCAGCAGCCTGGGGGGGACAGGGCGCGAAAAACTGTTTTTT.

Many counts were recorded for this clonotype. The rearrangement uses TRBV3-1 and TRBJ2-5; D could derive from TRBD1 or TRBD2 (6 bases each). V was cut by 0 bases and J by 4 bases, with 12 bases left in between. CDR1 and CDR2 from the germline V gene are LGHDT and YNNKEL (reference sequence). CDR3 length: 15 residues. CDR3 sequence reads: CASSQEKGGGETQYF. Here the CDR3 DNA reads TGTGCCAGCAGCCAAGAGAAAGGGGGAGGAGAGACCCAGTACTTC.

Many counts were recorded for this clonotype. The chain couples TRBV5-1 to TRBJ2-2; 14 nucleotides agree with TRBD2. Looked up from germline, CDR1 is SGHRS and CDR2 is YFSETQ. With 3 bases clipped from V and 3 bases from J, the junction kept 4 bases outside the gene matches. The CDR3 has 17 residues. CDR3 nucleotide sequence: TGCGCCAGCAGCTACGGACTAGCGGGGGGCCACACCGGGGAGCTGTTTTTT. This codes for CASSYGLAGGHTGELFF.